Described below is a single T cell receptor (beta chain) sequence and its context. Its antigen is not identified. This entry is derived from a study of T cells expressing NK-cell markers. On the study more broadly: Repertoires of TCR beta were obtained from T cells sorted as CD3+CD56+NKG2C+, CD3+CD56+NKG2C- and CD3+CD56-NKG2C+.

The CDR3 covers 15 residues. In germline, CDR1 is LGHDT, CDR2 YNNKEL (reference sequence). Making the TCR beta cDNA relied on 5'RACE template switching with UMIs. Reanalyzing the 5' RACE reads, TCRdb keeps one entry per CDR3 protein, without DNA. The listing records about 380,000 distinct CDR3 sequences. Findings and limits, study-wide: In a handful of donors, dominant NKG2C+ clonotypes were about 1.0-7.5% of CD8+ T cells. These clonotypes additionally ranked first within the CD3+CD56-NKG2C+ fraction of a few donors.

The specimen was blood T cells: a sorted CD56 or NKG2C T cell subset, CD4+ or CD8+ T cells, or bulk PBMC T cells (not recorded which). This rearrangement joins TRBV3-1 to TRBJ2-5; the D call of TRBD1 rests on TCRdb alone, since no DNA is present to check it. This clonotype was sampled from a man aged 18-69 years in good health. The CDR3 loop is CASSKAGTARQTQYF.